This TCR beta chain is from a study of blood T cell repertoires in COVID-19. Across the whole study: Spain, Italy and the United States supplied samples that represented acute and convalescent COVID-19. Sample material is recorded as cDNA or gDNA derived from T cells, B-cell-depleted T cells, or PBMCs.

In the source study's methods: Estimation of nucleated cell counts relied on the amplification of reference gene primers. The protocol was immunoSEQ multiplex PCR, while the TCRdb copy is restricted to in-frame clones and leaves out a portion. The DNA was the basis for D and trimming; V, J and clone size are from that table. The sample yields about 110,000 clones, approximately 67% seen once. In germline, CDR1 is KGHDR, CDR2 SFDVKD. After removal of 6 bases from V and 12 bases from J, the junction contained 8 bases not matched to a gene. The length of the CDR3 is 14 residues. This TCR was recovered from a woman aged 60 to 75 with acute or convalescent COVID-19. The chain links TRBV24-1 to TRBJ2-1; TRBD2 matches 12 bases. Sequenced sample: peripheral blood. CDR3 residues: CATSTSGGSPRQFF. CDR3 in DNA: TGTGCCACCAGTACTAGCGGGGGGTCCCCGCGGCAGTTCTTC.